This T cell receptor beta chain was recovered during a study of blood T cell repertoires in COVID-19. With 5 bases clipped from V and 5 bases from J, the junction kept 12 bases outside the gene matches. This CDR3 spans 15 amino acids. In germline, CDR1 is SGHTA, CDR2 FQGNSA. Measured with immunoSEQ multiplex PCR; TCRdb has only the in-frame clones, and not every one. The sample lists 390,000 or so clones, more than 75% occurring once. This TCR derives from a woman in her 30s with COVID-19, enrolled during active disease. The sample taken for sequencing was peripheral blood. The genes are TRBV7-2 and TRBJ2-7, with TRBD1 identical over 7 bases. The CDR3 DNA sequence: TGTGCCAGCAGCGCGACACTACAGGGGACCGACGAGCAGTACTTC. It specifies CASSATLQGTDEQYF.